Detailed here is one TCR beta chain. The antigen is unknown. The record originates from a study of OX40 agonist ivuxolimab in advanced cancers. On the study more broadly: Melanoma, hepatocellular carcinoma, head and neck or renal cell cancer occurred in dose-escalation patients. Of mixed ages from about 23 to 90 and averaging about 56 years, the group was roughly 83% male. Overall study findings and caveats: There was clonal expansion of CD4+ and CD8+ blood T cells by week 6 at 0.1 to 3.0 mg/kg. On average, a greater number of expanded clones characterised CD8+ T cells relative to CD4+.

This CDR3 is 15 amino acids long. V shed 4 bases and J 4 bases; nucleotides not matched to a gene: 6. Germline CDR1 is MDHEN and CDR2 is SYDVKM. Clones were read by immunoSEQ multiplex PCR, and TCRdb kept only the in-frame ones, dropping some. Of 65,000 to 95,000 clones listed, less than 95% are singletons. The receptor comes from an adult with an advanced solid tumor such as melanoma, head and neck, liver or kidney cancer. V gene TRBV28 combines with J gene TRBJ1-3; 8 nucleotides align to TRBD1. This sample comprised CD4+ or CD8+ T cells sorted from blood, obtained in a trial of the OX40 agonist ivuxolimab. CDR3 protein: CASSSGQGRGNTIYF. The CDR3 coding sequence is TGTGCCAGCAGTTCCGGACAGGGAAGGGGAAACACCATATATTTT.